The subject of this entry is one T cell receptor beta chain. Using immunoSEQ multiplex PCR, the repertoire was profiled, and TCRdb retains in-frame clones only, with some absent. The repertoire includes more than 550,000 clones, 80% to 90% of them detected once, and over 0.008% sits in the top ten. This specimen belongs to a study of shared T cell receptors in the human thymus. These data were likewise used in another study, on human thymus T cells.

The sequence was obtained from a girl in the first two years of life with a congenital heart defect. The sample was thymocytes.

The CDR3 reads CASSQAGVPGGYTF. CDR3 in DNA: TGCGCCAGCAGCCAAGCAGGGGTGCCCGGTGGCTACACCTTC. The gene calls are TRBV4-3 and TRBJ1-2, with a possible D match to TRBD1 (6 bases). The germline V and J ends were trimmed by 1 base and 7 bases, with 13 bases remaining between them. Germline CDR1 and CDR2: LGHNA and YSLEER. This CDR3 region has 14 residues.